This T cell receptor beta chain was observed in a study of T cells in Graves' hyperthyroidism and ophthalmopathy. Study-level information: The initial diagnosis was the point when peripheral blood was collected, ahead of any treatment. Overall study results and limits: Ophthalmopathy got predicted by the model a median 6.5 months before its onset.

TCR beta CDR3 region amplification was performed from RNA transcripts. HTBI primers were used for first-round RT-PCR of the TCR CDR3. MiXCR was run by TCRdb on the multiplex PCR reads, yielding one entry per CDR3 protein. The repertoire holds about 290,000 distinct CDR3 sequences, 10% to 15% seen once, with around 7.9% in the top ten. Germline V lookup: CDR1 LGHNA, CDR2 YNFKEQ. V shed 0 bases, J shed 5 bases, and the junction held 7 bases outside the gene matches. The CDR3 is made up of 16 amino acids. As concerns this clonotype: Its antigen is unidentified.

The hyperthyroidism was newly diagnosed and had lasted under 2 months; the patients were aged 18 to 65. Blood was sampled at initial diagnosis of hyperthyroidism, prior to onset of any ophthalmopathy symptoms. This TCR came from a woman between 25 and 40 years old with Graves' hyperthyroidism that later progressed to Graves' ophthalmopathy. The sequencing sample was made of blood. The chain couples TRBV4-2 to TRBJ2-1; 7 bases match TRBD1. CDR3 DNA: TGTGCCAGCAGCCAAGAGGCCTGGGACAGCGACAATGAGCAGTTCTTC. It yields the protein CASSQEAWDSDNEQFF.